This TCR beta chain was found in a study of metastatic and nonmetastatic thyroid tumors. Germline V CDR1 and CDR2: LGHDT, YNNKEL (reference sequence). V shed 0 bases, J shed 10 bases, and the junction held 15 bases outside the gene matches. This CDR3 is built from 19 residues. This clone was picked up a small number of times. TCRdb reprocessed the PCR reads via MiXCR. The sample lists 60,000 or so clones; about 4% were seen once. Ahead of thyroid surgery, no patient had received treatment of any kind. The receptor's source is a female donor with papillary thyroid cancer or a benign thyroid nodule (not recorded which). Some clones in this sample may be carry-over from other donors' samples. V gene TRBV3-1 combines with J gene TRBJ2-1; TRBD2 matches 13 bases. The specimen was blood. This chain's CDR3 is CASSQDPSAGLAGSWEQFF. In DNA, the CDR3 is TGTGCCAGCAGCCAAGACCCCTCCGCGGGACTAGCGGGAAGTTGGGAGCAGTTCTTC.